The TCR beta chain under discussion was sequenced for a study of Ad26.COV2.S vaccination and SARS-CoV-2 variants. Germline CDR1 reads SGHTA; CDR2 reads FQGNSA. Trimming stripped 4 bases from V and 11 bases from J, with 12 bases between. The CDR3 loop spans 12 amino acids. Generated by immunoSEQ multiplex PCR, the TCRdb table keeps only in-frame clones and is missing some. Among about 350,000 clones, about 91% were seen once, and the ten largest hold roughly 3.9%. As to this clone: Its antigen is undetermined.

Study results and caveats: Researchers cautioned that TCR breadth and depth analyses may have underestimated total T cell responses. Vaccinees displayed broader spike-specific TCR repertoires than placebo recipients. Spike-specific CD8+ and CD4+ T cell responses reportedly showed substantial breadth after vaccination. Across vaccine and placebo recipients, the breadth of non-spike TCRs was similar.

Here the sequenced sample was peripheral blood, taken after recovery from COVID-19. The chain joins TRBV7-2 to TRBJ1-3; D remains ambiguous. The TCR was taken from a human donor who had recovered from COVID-19. This CDR3 is CASSSSTVSIYF. CDR3 coding DNA: TGTGCCAGCAGCTCCTCCACCGTCTCCATATATTTT.